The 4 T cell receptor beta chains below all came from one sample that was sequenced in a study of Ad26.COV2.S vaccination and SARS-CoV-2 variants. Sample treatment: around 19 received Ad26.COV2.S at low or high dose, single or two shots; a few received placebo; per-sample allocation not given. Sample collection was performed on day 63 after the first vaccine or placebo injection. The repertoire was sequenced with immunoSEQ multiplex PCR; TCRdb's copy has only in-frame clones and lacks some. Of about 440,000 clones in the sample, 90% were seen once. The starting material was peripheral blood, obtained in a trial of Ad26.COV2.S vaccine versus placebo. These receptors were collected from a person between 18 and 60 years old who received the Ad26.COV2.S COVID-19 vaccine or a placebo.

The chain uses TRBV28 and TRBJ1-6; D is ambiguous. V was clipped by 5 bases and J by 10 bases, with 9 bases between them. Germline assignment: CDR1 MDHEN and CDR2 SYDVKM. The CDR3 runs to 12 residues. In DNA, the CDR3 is TGTGCCAGCAGTCAGTCTACATCACCCCTCCACTTT. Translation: CASSQSTSPLHF.

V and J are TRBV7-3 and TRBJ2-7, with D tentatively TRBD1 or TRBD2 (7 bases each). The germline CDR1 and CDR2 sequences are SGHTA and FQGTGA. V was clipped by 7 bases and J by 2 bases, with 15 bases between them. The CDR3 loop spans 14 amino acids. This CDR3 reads CASTQGGQTYEQYF. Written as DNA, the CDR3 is TGTGCCAGCACCCAGGGGGGGCAGACCTACGAGCAGTACTTC.

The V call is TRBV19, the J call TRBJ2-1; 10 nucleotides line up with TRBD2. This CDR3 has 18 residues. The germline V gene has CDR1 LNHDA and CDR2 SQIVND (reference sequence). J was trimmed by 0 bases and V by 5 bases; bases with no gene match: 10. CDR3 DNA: TGTGCCAGTAGTCTGAGACTAGCGGGTAAAACCTCCTACAATGAGCAGTTCTTC. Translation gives CASSLRLAGKTSYNEQFF.

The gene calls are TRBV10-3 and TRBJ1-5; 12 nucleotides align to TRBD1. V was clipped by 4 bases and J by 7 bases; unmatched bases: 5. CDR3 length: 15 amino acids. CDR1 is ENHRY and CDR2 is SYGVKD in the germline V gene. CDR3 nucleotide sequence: TGTGCCATCAGTGGGGGACAGGGGGCAGGCCAGCCCCAGCATTTT. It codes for CAISGGQGAGQPQHF.